This TCR beta chain originates from a study of T cell responses to AZD1222 COVID-19 vaccine listed by TCRdb under 2021. At the level of the whole study: AZD1222 recipients given second doses at about 4 weeks or at about 12 weeks were pooled, since spike-specific TCR depth and breadth were not found to differ between the two schedules. A total of approximately 240 trial participants underwent TCR sequencing, of whom some 210 received two doses of AZD1222 and about 26 received two doses of the MenACWY control vaccine. Trial participants were enrolled into age subgroups of 18-55, 56-69 and 70-plus years, which contained roughly 140, 27 and 60 TCR-sequenced participants, respectively. What the research found in general, with its limitations: The vaccine-associated CD4 TCRs covered the entire spike protein, and the dominant responses fell in regions 160-218 and 743-854. Because no day 14 peak-response samples were available, the repertoires could be characterized only after the peak T cell response. Conclusions about previously exposed vaccinees are limited because only six or seven AZD1222 recipients were SARS-CoV-2 seropositive at baseline. In the small 56-69-year group, the increase in depth fell short of significance, most likely because of low power. A significant rise in spike-specific TCR breadth and depth was observed after two AZD1222 doses relative to day 0 and relative to MenACWY recipients. Reportedly, almost half of the unique spike-specific TCRs recognized epitopes lying outside the regions that are mutated in the B.1.351 and B.1.1.7 variants. Most participants were white British and females outnumbered males, and the authors suggested that clonal diversity may have been underestimated.

The CDR3 regions of human TCRbeta chains were analyzed by immunosequencing. In the original analysis: Repertoire TCRs were matched against a reference library of SARS-CoV-2-specific TCRs generated with the MIRA antigen-specificity platform. Breadth meant the fraction of unique TCRs that were SARS-CoV-2-associated, whereas depth meant the fraction of total T cells that were SARS-CoV-2-associated. Each spike-specific TCR was assigned to its reactive spike region and to a CD4 or CD8 class using the MIRA data. Log10-transformed breadth and depth values were compared by one-way ANOVA with Sidak's multiple comparisons tests. This immuneACCESS table, as held by TCRdb, lists in-frame sequences with V and J called but not all clones. Of the missing ones, under half trace to an unresolved V gene in checked studies; the others have no known cause. Clone size and V and J calls were adopted from that table, with D and trimming inferred from the DNA. The table for this sample lists 120,000 to 150,000 clones; approximately 90% of them were counted only once. The ten largest clones represent 2.5% to 3.5% of the sample.

Cut back by 1 base and 3 bases, the V and J ends lie 12 bases apart. The CDR3 numbers 15 residues from cysteine through phenylalanine. The CDR3 DNA has 45 bases and is translated from base 1. Sequences SGHAT (CDR1) and FQNNGV (CDR2) are obtained from the germline V gene. Points on this clone: There is no known antigen for this receptor. Base-call qualities are not available, and no considerably larger clone is one nucleotide away.

The sample's time point label, in plain terms: baseline before first vaccination. The vaccinee samples were drawn from two UK trials, COV001 and COV002, one of which was a single-blind randomized controlled phase 2/3 trial testing AZD1222 (ChAdOx1 nCoV-19) in healthy adults. Trial participant PBMC samples were collected at day 0 and day 28 after the second dose for TCRbeta chain sequencing. The sample in question was peripheral blood, obtained on day 0 of AZD1222 vaccination. The V gene is TRBV11-2 and the J gene is TRBJ1-1; no confident D gene assignment can be made. The receptor was isolated from an adult in good health. The CDR3 amino acid sequence is: CASSLVRGGYTEAFF. The nucleotide sequence reads as follows: TGTGCCAGCAGCTTAGTACGGGGTGGGTACACTGAAGCTTTCTTT.